The sequence of this T cell receptor (beta chain) was determined in a study of T cell responses to AZD1222 COVID-19 vaccine. Only in-frame clones appear in the TCRdb table, and some are missing; sequencing was by immunoSEQ multiplex PCR. The repertoire holds 140,000 or so clones, with roughly 84% as singletons. Turning to this clone: The target antigen is unknown.

General study findings and limits: After two AZD1222 doses, spike-specific TCR breadth and depth rose versus day 0. Spike-wide vaccine-associated CD4 TCRs dominated at 160-218 and 743-854. Within unmutated variant regions lay the reported targets of nearly half of spike-specific TCRs. No repertoire was sampled before or during the peak T cell response, only after it.

The J segment lost 0 bases and the V segment lost 4 bases, leaving 1 base of the junction unmatched. Germline CDR1 SQVTM, CDR2 ANQGSEA. The CDR3 totals 13 residues. The sample in question was peripheral blood, obtained 28 days after the second AZD1222 dose. The chain links TRBV29-1 to TRBJ2-3; TRBD2 agrees at 7 bases. This TCR was recovered from an adult who received the AZD1222 COVID-19 vaccine. The CDR3 DNA is TGCAGCGTTGGGGGGGGAAGCACAGATACGCAGTATTTT. It is translated as CSVGGGSTDTQYF.